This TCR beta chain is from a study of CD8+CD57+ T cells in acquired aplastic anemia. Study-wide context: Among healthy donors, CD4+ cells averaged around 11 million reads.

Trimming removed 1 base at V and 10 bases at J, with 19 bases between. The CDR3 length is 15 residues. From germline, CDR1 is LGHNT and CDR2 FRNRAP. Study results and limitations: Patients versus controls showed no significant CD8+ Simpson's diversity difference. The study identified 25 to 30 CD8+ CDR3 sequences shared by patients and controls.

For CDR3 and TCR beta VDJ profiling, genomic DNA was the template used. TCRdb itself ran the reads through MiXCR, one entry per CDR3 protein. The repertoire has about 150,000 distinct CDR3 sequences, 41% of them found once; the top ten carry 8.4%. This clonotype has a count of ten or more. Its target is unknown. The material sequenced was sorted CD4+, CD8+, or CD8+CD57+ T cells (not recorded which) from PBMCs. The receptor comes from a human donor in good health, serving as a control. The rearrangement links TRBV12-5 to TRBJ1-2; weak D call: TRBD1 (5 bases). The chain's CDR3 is CASGLGLTVGGSYTF. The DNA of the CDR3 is TGTGCTAGTGGTTTGGGCCTGACAGTGGGAGGTTCCTACACCTTC. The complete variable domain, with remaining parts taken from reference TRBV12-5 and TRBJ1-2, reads DARVTQTPRHKVTEMGQEVTMRCQPILGHNTVFWYRQTMMQGLELLAYFRNRAPLDDSGMPKDRFSAEMPDATLATLKIQPSEPRDSAVYFCASGLGLTVGGSYTFGSGTRLTVV.